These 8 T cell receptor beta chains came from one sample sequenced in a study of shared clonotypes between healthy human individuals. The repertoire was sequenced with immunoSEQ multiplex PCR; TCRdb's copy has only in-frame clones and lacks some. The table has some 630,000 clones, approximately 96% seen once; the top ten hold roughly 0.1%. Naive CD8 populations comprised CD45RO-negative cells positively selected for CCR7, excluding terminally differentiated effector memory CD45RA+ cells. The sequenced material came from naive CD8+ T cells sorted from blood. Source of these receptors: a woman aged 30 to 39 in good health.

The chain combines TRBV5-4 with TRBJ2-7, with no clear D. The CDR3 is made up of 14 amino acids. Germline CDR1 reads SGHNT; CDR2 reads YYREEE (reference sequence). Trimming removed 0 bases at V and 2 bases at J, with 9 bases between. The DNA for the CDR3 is TGTGCCAGCAGCTTGGGTGCCCTTCCCTACGAGCAGTACTTC. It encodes CASSLGALPYEQYF.

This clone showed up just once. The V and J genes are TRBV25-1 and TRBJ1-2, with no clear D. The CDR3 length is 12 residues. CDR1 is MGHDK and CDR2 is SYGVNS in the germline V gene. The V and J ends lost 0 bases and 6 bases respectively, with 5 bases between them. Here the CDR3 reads CASSEYRDGYTF. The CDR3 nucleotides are TGTGCCAGCAGTGAATATCGAGATGGCTACACCTTC.

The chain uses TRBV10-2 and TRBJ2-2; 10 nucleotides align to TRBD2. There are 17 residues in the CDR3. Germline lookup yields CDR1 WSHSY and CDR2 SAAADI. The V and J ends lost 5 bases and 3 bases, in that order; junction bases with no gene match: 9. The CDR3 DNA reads TGCGCCAGCAGTTTAGAGCGGGAGGGCCTCTACACCGGGGAGCTGTTTTTT. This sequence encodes CASSLEREGLYTGELFF.

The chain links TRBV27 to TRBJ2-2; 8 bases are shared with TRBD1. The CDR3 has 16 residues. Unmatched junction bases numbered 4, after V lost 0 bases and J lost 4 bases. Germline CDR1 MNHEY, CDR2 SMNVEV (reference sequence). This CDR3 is CASSLSGTGGTGELFF. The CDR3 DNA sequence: TGTGCCAGCAGTTTATCCGGGACAGGCGGCACCGGGGAGCTGTTTTTT.

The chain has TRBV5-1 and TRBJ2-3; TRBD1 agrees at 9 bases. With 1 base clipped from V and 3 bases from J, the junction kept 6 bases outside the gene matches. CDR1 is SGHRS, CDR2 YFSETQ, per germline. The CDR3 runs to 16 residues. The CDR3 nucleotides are TGCGCCAGCAGCTTGCTCGGACAGGGGTCAACAGATACGCAGTATTTT. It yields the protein CASSLLGQGSTDTQYF. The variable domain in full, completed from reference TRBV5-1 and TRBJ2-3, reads KAGVTQTPRYLIKTRGQQVTLSCSPISGHRSVSWYQQTPGQGLQFLFEYFSETQRNKGNFPGRFSGRQFSNSRSEMNVSTLELGDSALYLCASSLLGQGSTDTQYFGPGTRLTVL.

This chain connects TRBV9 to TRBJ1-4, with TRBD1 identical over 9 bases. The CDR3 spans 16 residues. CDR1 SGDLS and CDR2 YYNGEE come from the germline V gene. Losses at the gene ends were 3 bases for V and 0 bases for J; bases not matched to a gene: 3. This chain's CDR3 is CASSAGQGTTNEKLFF. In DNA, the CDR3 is TGTGCCAGCAGCGCGGGACAGGGAACAACTAATGAAAAACTGTTTTTT.

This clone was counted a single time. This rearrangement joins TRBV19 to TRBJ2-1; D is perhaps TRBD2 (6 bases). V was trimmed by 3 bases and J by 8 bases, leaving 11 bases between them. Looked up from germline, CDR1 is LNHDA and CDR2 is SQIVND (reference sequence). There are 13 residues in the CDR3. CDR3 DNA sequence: TGTGCCAGTAGTATCTGGACTAAAGATGAGCAGTTCTTC. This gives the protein CASSIWTKDEQFF.

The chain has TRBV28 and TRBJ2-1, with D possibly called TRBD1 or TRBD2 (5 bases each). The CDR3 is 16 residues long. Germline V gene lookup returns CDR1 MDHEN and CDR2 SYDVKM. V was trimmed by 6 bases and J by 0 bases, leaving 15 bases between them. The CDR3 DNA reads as TGTGCCAGCAGAACCCGGGGCGCGAGCTCCTACAATGAGCAGTTCTTC. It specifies CASRTRGASSYNEQFF.